Below are 26 T cell receptor beta chains sequenced from a single sample in a study of blood T cell repertoires in COVID-19. TCRdb's table, derived via immunoSEQ multiplex PCR, lists solely in-frame clones and lacks some. In the table there are about 260,000 clones, roughly 86% of which are singletons. The sample taken for sequencing was peripheral blood. Receptor source: a man in his forties with active or convalescent COVID-19.

The chain employs TRBV5-1 and TRBJ1-4, with D possibly matching TRBD1 (6 bases). Germline values: CDR1 SGHRS, CDR2 YFSETQ. The CDR3 is 14 amino acids. Trimming removed 7 bases from V and 6 bases from J, with 16 bases in between. The CDR3 sequence: CASGLGGGDEKLFF. The DNA for the CDR3 is TGCGCCAGCGGCCTGGGGGGCGGAGATGAAAAACTGTTTTTT.

The chain is built from TRBV11-2 and TRBJ2-5, with TRBD2 matching 7 bases. The V segment lost 1 base and the J segment 5 bases; nucleotides outside the gene matches: 7. Germline V gene lookup returns CDR1 SGHAT and CDR2 FQNNGV. The CDR3 totals 15 residues. This CDR3 is CASSLAGGEGETQYF. Here the CDR3 DNA reads TGTGCCAGCAGCTTAGCGGGCGGGGAGGGTGAGACCCAGTACTTC.

The rearrangement links TRBV29-1 to TRBJ1-1, with D perhaps TRBD1 (6 bases). Deletions cut 7 bases from V and 1 base from J, with 10 bases between. There are 12 residues in the CDR3. Germline values: CDR1 SQVTM, CDR2 ANQGSEA. For the CDR3, the DNA is TGCAGCGCACAGGGAAGGAACACTGAAGCTTTCTTT. The encoded protein is CSAQGRNTEAFF.

The rearrangement joins TRBV24-1 to TRBJ2-1; 7 positions match TRBD1. The CDR3 spans 15 residues. V shed 3 bases and J 6 bases; nucleotides not matched to a gene: 7. Germline V gives CDR1 KGHDR, CDR2 SFDVKD. The CDR3 DNA follows: TGTGCCACCAGTGATGGCGCGGACAGGTTCAATGAGCAGTTCTTC. Translating gives CATSDGADRFNEQFF.

V is TRBV24-1 and J is TRBJ1-5, with 10 positions matching TRBD1. The CDR3 sequence is 15 residues long. Trimming took 5 bases from V and 2 from J; bases not matched to a gene: 2. The germline gives CDR1 KGHDR, CDR2 SFDVKD. In nucleotides, the CDR3 is TGTGCCACCAGTGGGGACAGGGGAGGCAATCAGCCCCAGCATTTT. Encoded protein: CATSGDRGGNQPQHF.

The chain couples TRBV9 to TRBJ2-2; 7 positions match TRBD2. Germline CDR1 SGDLS, CDR2 YYNGEE. The CDR3 spans 17 residues. The V segment lost 0 bases and the J segment 7 bases; nucleotides outside the gene matches: 12. This CDR3 reads CASSVDIGRSRNGELFF. CDR3 DNA: TGTGCCAGCAGCGTAGATATCGGGAGGTCTCGGAACGGGGAGCTGTTTTTT.

The chain joins TRBV6-5 to TRBJ1-6; D call uncertain. Trimming pared 6 bases from V and 8 bases from J, leaving 5 bases between. The CDR3 has 11 amino acids. Germline-derived CDR1 and CDR2 are MNHEY and SVGAGI. The CDR3 DNA follows: TGTGCCAGCAGCACTTATTCACCCCTCCACTTT. Amino acid sequence: CASSTYSPLHF.

On this clone itself: Other DNA variants within this sample encode the same CDR3. The chain has TRBV30 and TRBJ2-7; TRBD2 matches at 9 bases. Germline loops: CDR1 GTSNPN, CDR2 SVGIG (reference sequence). The V and J ends lost 5 bases and 5 bases, in that order; junction bases with no gene match: 13. The CDR3 runs to 15 residues. The CDR3 nucleotides read TGTGCCTGGCGTGGGGCGGGGGGGAGGGTCGACGAGCAGTACTTC. Amino acid sequence: CAWRGAGGRVDEQYF.

CDR3 bases: TGTGCCAGCAGCCAAGGGGTCACCGGGGAGCTGTTTTTT. Translated, it gives CASSQGVTGELFF. The gene calls are TRBV11-3 and TRBJ2-2, with a possible D match to TRBD1 (5 bases). V lost 5 bases and J lost 4, with 8 bases in between. CDR1 SGHNT and CDR2 YENEEA come from the germline V gene. The CDR3 spans 13 residues.

The chain combines TRBV6-4 with TRBJ1-2, with 9 bases fitting TRBD1. Germline values: CDR1 MRHNA, CDR2 SNTAGT. V was clipped by 10 bases and J by 7 bases; unmatched bases: 10. The CDR3 consists of 13 residues. Written as DNA, the CDR3 is TGTGCCACCAAGGGACAGGGTCAGAGTGGCTACACCTTC. It codes for CATKGQGQSGYTF.

The CDR3 DNA reads TGTGCCAGCAGCCTACAGGGGGATAATTCACCCCTCCACTTT. This codes for CASSLQGDNSPLHF. The rearrangement uses TRBV7-3 and TRBJ1-6; 8 nucleotides line up with TRBD1. Germline-derived CDR1 and CDR2 are SGHTA and FQGTGA. V was pared by 5 bases and J by 5 bases, with 2 bases of the junction left unmatched. The CDR3 sequence is 14 residues long.

This chain joins TRBV6-5 and TRBJ1-2, with 7 bases lining up with TRBD1. This CDR3 spans 15 amino acids. Germline lookup yields CDR1 MNHEY and CDR2 SVGAGI. The junction had 8 bases not matched to a gene; V was cut back by 4 bases and J by 3 bases. CDR3 residues: CASSLTGTDYYGYTF. The DNA of the CDR3 is TGTGCCAGCAGTTTAACAGGGACAGACTACTATGGCTACACCTTC.

The chain has TRBV3-1 (or the pseudogene TRBV3-2) and TRBJ1-1; unclear D gene. CDR3 size: 13 residues. V was trimmed by 1 base and J by 3 bases, leaving 6 bases between them. Germline V gene data show CDR1 as LGHDT and CDR2 as YNNKEL (reference sequence). The CDR3 DNA follows: TGTGCCAGCAGCCAAGTAGAGGACACTGAAGCTTTCTTT. This encodes CASSQVEDTEAFF.

There are a few counts of this clone. The V call is TRBV15, the J call TRBJ1-5; a possible D gene is TRBD1 (5 bases). Germline lookup yields CDR1 LNHNV and CDR2 YYDKDF (reference sequence). The V end was cut by 0 bases, the J end by 3 bases, with 9 bases between. There are 15 residues in the CDR3. The CDR3 coding sequence is TGTGCCACCAGCAGAGATGGGGGGATCAATCAGCCCCAGCATTTT. Residues: CATSRDGGINQPQHF. Complete variable domain (other parts from reference TRBV15 and TRBJ1-5): DAMVIQNPRYQVTQFGKPVTLSCSQTLNHNVMYWYQQKSSQAPKLLFHYYDKDFNNEADTPDNFQSRRPNTSFCFLDIRSPGLGDTAMYLCATSRDGGINQPQHFGDGTRLSIL.

The genes are TRBV5-5 and TRBJ2-1, with TRBD1 as a possible D gene (5 bases). This CDR3 has 15 residues. Trimming removed 5 bases from V and 5 bases from J, with 17 bases in between. CDR1 is SGHKS and CDR2 is YYEKEE in the germline V gene (reference sequence). The CDR3 sequence: CASRPDPGANNEQFF. CDR3 bases: TGTGCCAGCAGACCCGACCCTGGGGCCAACAATGAGCAGTTCTTC.

The V and J genes are TRBV19 and TRBJ1-1, with D uncertain. V was trimmed by 1 base and J by 10 bases, leaving 13 bases between them. Germline V gives CDR1 LNHDA, CDR2 SQIVND (reference sequence). The CDR3 consists of 13 residues. In DNA form, the CDR3 reads TGTGCCAGTAGTATAGTAGGAGCCACGGGAGCTTTCTTT. Translating gives CASSIVGATGAFF.

The V gene is TRBV5-1, the J gene TRBJ2-4, with 7 bases matching TRBD1. Trimming removed 1 base from V and 8 bases from J; junction bases left unmatched: 9. The CDR3 extends over 15 amino acids. Germline CDR1 SGHRS, CDR2 YFSETQ. CDR3 coding DNA: TGCGCCAGCAGCTTGCGCAGGGACAGAGGAGACATTCAGTACTTC. Translating gives CASSLRRDRGDIQYF.

The rearrangement joins TRBV3-1 (or the pseudogene TRBV3-2) to TRBJ1-4; 7 bases fit TRBD1. The CDR3 length is 17 residues. V lost 4 bases, J lost 5 bases, and 13 bases stayed unmatched. Germline V gene sequence: CDR1 LGHDT, CDR2 YNNKEL (reference sequence). Here the CDR3 DNA reads TGTGCCAGCAGCCTTCGGACAGGCGGACCCCTGAATGAAAAACTGTTTTTT. Encoded protein: CASSLRTGGPLNEKLFF.

J is TRBJ2-6 and V is TRBV9; D might be TRBD1 (5 bases). The germline V and J ends were trimmed by 0 bases and 2 bases, with 6 bases remaining between them. This CDR3 has 15 amino acids. Germline lookup yields CDR1 SGDLS and CDR2 YYNGEE. The DNA of the CDR3 is TGTGCCAGCAGCGTAGCAGGGACTGGGGCCAACGTCCTGACTTTC. Amino acids: CASSVAGTGANVLTF.

The chain uses TRBV10-3 and TRBJ2-1, with 9 bases lining up with TRBD1. Germline V CDR1 and CDR2: ENHRY, SYGVKD. The CDR3 runs to 15 residues. J was trimmed by 7 bases and V by 6 bases; bases with no gene match: 10. Written as DNA, the CDR3 is TGTGCCATCAGGGACCCGGGACAGGGATTGAATGAGCAGTTCTTC. Encoded protein: CAIRDPGQGLNEQFF.

This sequence joins TRBV4-2 and TRBJ1-1; TRBD1 agrees at 9 bases. This CDR3 spans 16 amino acids. V trimming: 5 bases; J trimming: 0 bases; junction bases outside the gene matches: 7. The germline CDR1 and CDR2 sequences are LGHNA and YNFKEQ. This chain's CDR3 is CASSDRGGAMNTEAFF. The CDR3 nucleotides are TGTGCCAGCAGCGACAGGGGGGGGGCCATGAACACTGAAGCTTTCTTT.

This chain links TRBV7-3 with TRBJ2-3; possibly TRBD2 for D (6 bases). Germline V gene lookup returns CDR1 SGHTA and CDR2 FQGTGA. With 0 bases removed from V and 9 bases from J, the gap between germline ends came to 19 bases. This CDR3 is built from 16 residues. The CDR3 DNA reads as TGTGCCAGCAGCTTAACCGCGGGACTCGGCCTATCGACGCAGTATTTT. Its translation: CASSLTAGLGLSTQYF.

This rearrangement joins TRBV10-2 to TRBJ1-5, with 8 bases lining up with TRBD1. Germline-derived CDR1 and CDR2 are WSHSY and SAAADI. The ends lost 5 bases at V and 4 bases at J; junction bases unmatched: 4. This CDR3 is built from 14 residues. CDR3 sequence reads: CASSMDRVNQPQHF. The CDR3, as DNA: TGCGCCAGCAGTATGGACAGGGTAAATCAGCCCCAGCATTTT.

V and J are TRBV5-1 and TRBJ1-6, with 9 bases matching TRBD1. The junction had 9 bases not matched to a gene; V was cut back by 0 bases and J by 8 bases. Looked up from germline, CDR1 is SGHRS and CDR2 is YFSETQ. The CDR3 extends over 17 amino acids. Written as DNA, the CDR3 is TGCGCCAGCAGCTTGGTTCCTTCGACAGGGGGAGATTCACCCCTCCACTTT. It is translated as CASSLVPSTGGDSPLHF.

This clone was found a few times. The gene calls are TRBV5-5 and TRBJ1-5, with 7 bases lining up with TRBD1. The CDR3 length is 14 residues. The germline gives CDR1 SGHKS, CDR2 YYEKEE (reference sequence). Trimming took 4 bases from V and 4 from J; bases not matched to a gene: 5. CDR3 bases: TGTGCCAGCAGCGTGACGGGACAGAATCAGCCCCAGCATTTT. Residues: CASSVTGQNQPQHF.

The chain links TRBV29-1 to TRBJ1-1, with 8 bases that match TRBD1. Trimming cost V 6 bases and J 6 bases; bases outside gene matches: 3. CDR1 is SQVTM, CDR2 ANQGSEA, per germline. The CDR3 is made up of 11 amino acids. This chain's CDR3 is CSVRDRPEAFF. The CDR3 region has the DNA TGCAGCGTGAGGGACAGGCCTGAAGCTTTCTTT.